Following are 20 T cell receptor beta chains from one sample sequenced in a study of blood T cell repertoires in COVID-19. The data were produced by immunoSEQ multiplex PCR, yet TCRdb's version contains in-frame clones alone and is incomplete. The sample includes some 260,000 clones, approximately 81% seen only once; the top ten take approximately 3.1%. The sequenced material came from peripheral blood. The receptors originated from a woman between 18 and 30 years old with acute or convalescent COVID-19.

The chain links TRBV7-2 to TRBJ1-1, with D possibly being TRBD1 (6 bases). V was shortened by 5 bases and J by 5 bases, with 18 bases between the two germline ends. Germline assignment: CDR1 SGHTA and CDR2 FQGNSA. The CDR3 covers 15 residues. The chain's CDR3 is CASSLGKQGWTEAFF. CDR3 DNA: TGTGCCAGCAGCCTAGGGAAACAGGGTTGGACTGAAGCTTTCTTT.

The chain recombines TRBV4-2 with TRBJ2-7; 8 bases align to TRBD1. Per germline, CDR1 LGHNA and CDR2 YNFKEQ. The CDR3 extends over 15 amino acids. The trim removed 0 bases at V and 3 bases at J, leaving 4 bases unmatched. Written as DNA, the CDR3 is TGTGCCAGCAGCCAAGAACAGGGGGGCTTCTACGAGCAGTACTTC. Translated: CASSQEQGGFYEQYF.

The genes are TRBV5-6 and TRBJ2-7; 7 nucleotides agree with TRBD2. Looked up from germline, CDR1 is SGHDT and CDR2 is YYEEEE. The CDR3 totals 14 residues. Unmatched junction bases numbered 5, after V lost 0 bases and J lost 5 bases. The DNA of the CDR3 is TGTGCCAGCAGCTTGGGTCTAGCGGCCCACGAGCAGTACTTC. This sequence encodes CASSLGLAAHEQYF.

V usage is TRBV11-2 and J usage is TRBJ2-3; TRBD1 might be the D (6 bases). In germline, CDR1 is SGHAT, CDR2 FQNNGV. V lost 0 bases, J lost 10 bases, and 11 bases lay in between. CDR3 length: 13 amino acids. CDR3 sequence reads: CASSLEQGVAQYF. In nucleotides, the CDR3 is TGTGCCAGCAGCTTAGAACAGGGAGTCGCGCAGTATTTT.

The chain combines TRBV5-1 with TRBJ2-1; TRBD2 agrees at 16 bases. Germline V gene sequence: CDR1 SGHRS, CDR2 YFSETQ. V lost 3 bases, J lost 4 bases, and 7 bases stayed unmatched. CDR3 length: 18 residues. The CDR3 nucleotides are TGCGCCAGCAGCTCGGGACTAGCGGGAGGGCTCCTTTACAATGAGCAGTTCTTC. It encodes CASSSGLAGGLLYNEQFF.

The chain combines TRBV19 with TRBJ1-2; no clear D gene. V was shortened by 2 bases and J by 2 bases, with 6 bases between the two germline ends. This CDR3 region has 13 residues. Germline values: CDR1 LNHDA, CDR2 SQIVND (reference sequence). CDR3 in amino acids: CASSIMRNYGYTF. Written as DNA, the CDR3 is TGTGCCAGTAGTATAATGAGGAACTATGGCTACACCTTC.

The V and J genes are TRBV7-9 and TRBJ2-3; 8 bases match TRBD1. The V gene end was trimmed by 4 bases and the J gene end by 2 bases; junction bases not matched to a gene: 5. In germline, CDR1 is SEHNR, CDR2 FQNEAQ (reference sequence). There are 15 residues in the CDR3. The CDR3 DNA follows: TGTGCCAGCAGCTCCAGGGGGCCTGACACAGATACGCAGTATTTT. This encodes CASSSRGPDTDTQYF.

The chain combines TRBV19 with TRBJ2-2; D perhaps matches TRBD1 (5 bases). The germline gives CDR1 LNHDA, CDR2 SQIVND (reference sequence). V lost 3 bases and J 4 bases, leaving 12 bases between the germline ends. CDR3 length: 15 amino acids. The CDR3 here is CASSILGVGTGELFF. The CDR3 DNA reads as TGTGCCAGTAGTATTCTAGGGGTTGGCACCGGGGAGCTGTTTTTT.

This chain joins TRBV9 and TRBJ2-7; 9 bases are shared with TRBD2. V gave up 0 bases and J gave up 5 bases; unmatched junction bases: 3. CDR1 is SGDLS and CDR2 is YYNGEE in the germline V gene. The CDR3 runs to 14 residues. The CDR3 nucleotides are TGTGCCAGCAGCGTAGGGATAGCGGGAGACGAGCAGTACTTC. It specifies CASSVGIAGDEQYF.

The chain joins TRBV6-2 or TRBV6-3 to TRBJ1-5; TRBD1 agrees at 9 bases. The V gene end was trimmed by 5 bases and the J gene end by 3 bases; junction bases not matched to a gene: 8. The germline V gene encodes CDR1 MNHEY and CDR2 SVGEGT. This CDR3 is 16 amino acids long. CDR3 sequence (DNA): TGTGCCAGCAGTCCCGGGACAGGGACTTACAATCAGCCCCAGCATTTT. Residues: CASSPGTGTYNQPQHF.

This clone was recorded only once. The chain uses TRBV12-5 and TRBJ2-1; 11 positions match TRBD2. The CDR3 has 16 amino acids. V was pared by 6 bases and J by 0 bases, with 4 bases of the junction left unmatched. Germline values: CDR1 LGHNT, CDR2 FRNRAP. CDR3 in amino acids: CASGYSGRASYNEQFF. CDR3 nucleotides: TGTGCTAGTGGCTATAGCGGGAGGGCCTCCTACAATGAGCAGTTCTTC. The whole variable domain, remainder taken from reference TRBV12-5 and TRBJ2-1, is DARVTQTPRHKVTEMGQEVTMRCQPILGHNTVFWYRQTMMQGLELLAYFRNRAPLDDSGMPKDRFSAEMPDATLATLKIQPSEPRDSAVYFCASGYSGRASYNEQFFGPGTRLTVL.

This clone was seen at least ten times. The V call is TRBV19, the J call TRBJ1-5; 7 bases agree with TRBD1. From germline, CDR1 is LNHDA and CDR2 SQIVND (reference sequence). This CDR3 is 16 amino acids long. J was trimmed by 1 base and V by 6 bases; bases with no gene match: 9. CDR3 protein: CASSRNRGSSNQPQHF. The CDR3 DNA reads as TGTGCCAGTAGCCGGAACAGGGGCTCCAGCAATCAGCCCCAGCATTTT.

This rearrangement joins TRBV2 to TRBJ2-7, with TRBD2 matching 10 bases. V lost 6 bases and J lost 7; bases outside the gene matches: 9. The CDR3 runs 14 residues. The germline CDR1 and CDR2 sequences are SNHLY and FYNNEI. The CDR3 nucleotides read TGTGCCAGCAGGCCGGGACTAGCGACAGATGAGCAGTACTTC. It translates to CASRPGLATDEQYF.

V and J are TRBV7-6 and TRBJ1-6; TRBD1 might be the D (6 bases). Germline values: CDR1 SGHVS, CDR2 FNYEAQ. V lost 5 bases to trimming and J lost 5 bases, with 13 bases between them. The CDR3 spans 15 residues. The CDR3 bases are TGTGCCAGCAGCAGTGGGACAAACCATAATTCACCCCTCCACTTT. It translates to CASSSGTNHNSPLHF.

This chain connects TRBV7-2 to TRBJ2-1, with D tentatively TRBD2 (6 bases). The germline V gene encodes CDR1 SGHTA and CDR2 FQGNSA. Trimming took 0 bases from V and 9 from J, leaving 15 bases between them. CDR3 length: 15 amino acids. The CDR3 bases are TGTGCCAGCAGCTTAGCTCTCGGGAGTATCGGTGAGCAGTTCTTC. Translation: CASSLALGSIGEQFF.

Remarks on this clone: Other DNA sequences in the sample encode the same CDR3. V is TRBV3-1 (or the pseudogene TRBV3-2) and J is TRBJ1-5; possibly TRBD1 for D (6 bases). V was shortened by 0 bases and J by 6 bases, with 6 bases between the two germline ends. The CDR3 loop spans 13 amino acids. Germline CDR1 reads LGHDT; CDR2 reads YNNKEL (reference sequence). In DNA, the CDR3 is TGTGCCAGCAGCCAAGAAGGGGGTCAGCCCCAGCATTTT. It yields the protein CASSQEGGQPQHF.

The chain uses TRBV18 and TRBJ1-2, with 7 positions matching TRBD1. J lost 4 bases, V lost 3 bases, and 8 bases had no gene match. The CDR3 totals 15 residues. Germline loops: CDR1 KGHSH, CDR2 LQKENI. The DNA of the CDR3 is TGTGCCAGCTCACCCGGGACAGCTGAGAGCTATGGCTACACCTTC. Translated, it gives CASSPGTAESYGYTF.

The chain has TRBV9 and TRBJ2-2; tentatively, D is TRBD1 (5 bases). Per germline, CDR1 SGDLS and CDR2 YYNGEE. The CDR3 is 12 amino acids. Trimming removed 3 bases from V and 7 bases from J, with 7 bases in between. The CDR3 DNA reads TGTGCCAGCAGCGGGGGCAGCGGGGAGCTGTTTTTT. Residues: CASSGGSGELFF.

This chain joins TRBV18 and TRBJ1-5, with TRBD1 as a possible D gene (5 bases). The CDR3 spans 15 residues. From germline, CDR1 is KGHSH and CDR2 LQKENI. V was pared by 2 bases and J by 3 bases, with 11 bases between. In DNA, the CDR3 is TGTGCCAGCTCACCAAAACAGGCTAACAATCAGCCCCAGCATTTT. It is translated as CASSPKQANNQPQHF.

The chain combines TRBV2 with TRBJ2-1, with 7 positions matching TRBD2. The germline gives CDR1 SNHLY, CDR2 FYNNEI. With V trimmed by 3 bases and J by 2 bases, 7 bases remained unmatched. This CDR3 spans 16 amino acids. In DNA, the CDR3 is TGTGCCAGCAGTGATTCCGGGGGGAGGCCCTACAATGAGCAGTTCTTC. It yields the protein CASSDSGGRPYNEQFF.